A selection of T cell receptor beta chains follows, all from one sample in a study of brain metastases from non-small cell lung cancer. TCRdb's copy holds only in-frame clones and misses some; the assay was immunoSEQ multiplex PCR. The sample includes over 300 clones, approximately 89% of them seen just once. Source material: tumor-adjacent normal tissue. The receptors were gathered from a donor at least 40 years old with non-small cell lung cancer. Both conserved end residues are part of each CDR3. The D gene is left open where the match is weak. Only part of the rows carry a size: once, few, many, or a class if the clone is expanded.

>-|TRBJ2-3|15|TRBV27|-
CASSTFGPWEDTQYF
TGTGCCAGCAGTACATTTGGGCCCTGGGAAGATACGCAGTATTTT
>-|TRBJ2-7|14|TRBV6-2/TRBV6-3|-
CASSGPGSSYEQYF
TGTGCCAGCAGTGGGCCCGGAAGCTCCTACGAGCAGTACTTC
>TRBD1|TRBJ1-1|14|TRBV10-3|-
CAISDPDRGPEAFF
TGTGCCATCAGTGATCCAGACAGGGGACCTGAAGCTTTCTTT
>TRBD2|TRBJ2-3|20|TRBV12-5|-
CASGLWIQGTSGFGTDTQYF
TGTGCTAGTGGTTTGTGGATCCAGGGGACTAGCGGGTTTGGAACAGATACGCAGTATTTT
>-|TRBJ1-2|16|TRBV30|-
CAWSVMYGASIDDYTF
TGTGCCTGGAGTGTAATGTATGGGGCCTCCATTGATGACTACACCTTC
>-|TRBJ1-3|15|TRBV4-1|few
CASSQVAGSGNTIYF
TGCGCCAGCAGCCAAGTTGCGGGGTCTGGAAACACCATATATTTT
>-|TRBJ2-7|13|TRBV7-9|once
CASSRTEPTKQYF
TGTGCCAGCAGCCGGACAGAACCTACGAAGCAGTACTTC
>TRBD1|TRBJ2-6|15|TRBV29-1|-
CSVEGGGAGANVLTF
TGCAGCGTTGAAGGAGGGGGCGCTGGGGCCAACGTCCTGACTTTC
>-|TRBJ2-5|13|TRBV7-3|-
CASSLQYQEAQYF
TGTGCCAGCAGCTTACAGTACCAAGAGGCCCAGTACTTC
>-|TRBJ2-7|16|TRBV4-1|-
CASSQGASRPTYEQYF
TGCGCCAGCAGTCAAGGGGCCAGCAGGCCAACTTACGAGCAGTACTTC
>-|TRBJ1-5|15|TRBV7-8|-
CASSLGEIVSQPQHF
TGTGCCAGCAGCTTAGGGGAGATTGTGTCCCAGCCCCAGCATTTT
>TRBD2|TRBJ2-7|17|TRBV24-1|-
CATSDSSIAGGPYEQYF
TGTGCCACCAGTGATTCCTCGATCGCGGGAGGGCCCTACGAGCAGTACTTC
>-|TRBJ1-2|11|TRBV2|-
CANVRHYGYTF
TGTGCCAACGTTCGACACTATGGCTACACCTTC
>-|TRBJ1-5|16|TRBV19|-
CASSEIGGRNNQPQHF
TGTGCCAGTAGTGAAATAGGAGGCAGGAACAATCAGCCCCAGCATTTT
>-|TRBJ2-7|15|TRBV2|-
CASRVGTLPSYEQYF
TGTGCCAGCAGAGTAGGGACCCTCCCATCCTACGAGCAGTACTTC
>TRBD1|TRBJ1-5|15|TRBV7-2|-
CASSLGTGIDQPQHF
TGTGCCAGCAGCTTAGGGACAGGGATCGATCAGCCCCAGCATTTT
>-|TRBJ1-2|16|TRBV7-8|-
CASSDGEAGTNYGYTF
TGTGCCAGCTCCGATGGGGAGGCAGGGACTAACTATGGCTACACCTTC
>-|TRBJ1-1|16|TRBV6-5|-
CASSYRVATNITEAFF
TGTGCCAGCAGTTACCGGGTTGCGACGAATATCACTGAAGCTTTCTTT
>-|TRBJ2-7|11|TRBV12-3/TRBV12-4|-
CATSTSNEQYF
TGTGCCACCTCCACCTCAAATGAGCAGTACTTC
>-|TRBJ1-5|13|TRBV7-8|once
CASSLQSAQPQHF
TGTGCCAGCAGCTTGCAGAGCGCTCAGCCCCAGCATTTT
>-|TRBJ2-2|15|TRBV7-2|-
CASSQIRQDTGELFF
TGTGCCAGCAGCCAAATAAGACAGGACACCGGGGAGCTGTTTTTT
>TRBD1|TRBJ1-2|17|TRBV3-1/TRBV3-2|once
CASSPDDRARSFYGYTF
TGTGCCAGCAGCCCAGACGACAGGGCTCGTTCTTTTTATGGCTACACCTTC
>TRBD1|TRBJ1-2|13|TRBV28|-
CAGATGTIYGYTF
TGTGCCGGGGCGACAGGGACCATCTATGGCTACACCTTC
>-|TRBJ1-1|13|TRBV7-8|once
CASRQQANTEAFF
TGTGCCAGCAGGCAACAGGCAAACACTGAAGCTTTCTTT
>TRBD2|TRBJ2-3|17|TRBV7-2|-
CASSLGSSGSSTDTQYF
TGTGCCAGCAGCTTAGGGTCTAGCGGGTCTAGCACAGATACGCAGTATTTT
>-|TRBJ2-5|15|TRBV4-1|-
CASSQAPGGKETQYF
TGCGCCAGCAGCCAAGCCCCTGGGGGGAAAGAGACCCAGTACTTC
>TRBD1|TRBJ2-1|19|TRBV6-2/TRBV6-3|once
CASSYTDRGRVVEYNEQFF
TGTGCCAGCAGTTACACAGACAGGGGCCGCGTAGTAGAATACAATGAGCAGTTCTTC
>-|TRBJ1-2|14|TRBV18|few
CASSPENYGYGYTF
TGTGCCAGCTCACCAGAGAACTATGGCTATGGCTACACCTTC
>-|TRBJ2-3|13|TRBV19|few
CASGYTVTDTQYF
TGTGCCAGTGGATATACAGTCACAGATACGCAGTATTTT
>-|TRBJ1-1|12|TRBV3-1/TRBV3-2|-
CASSQGRTEAFF
TGTGCCAGCAGCCAAGGGCGGACTGAAGCTTTCTTT
>-|TRBJ1-2|13|TRBV3-1/TRBV3-2|once
CASSPTADYGYTF
TGTGCCAGCAGCCCCACTGCGGACTATGGCTACACCTTC
>-|TRBJ1-4|13|TRBV18|once
CASSHGDNRKLFF
TGTGCCAGCTCACACGGGGACAATCGGAAACTGTTTTTT
>-|TRBJ2-7|13|TRBV7-2|hyperexpanded
CASSLDSSYEQYF
TGTGCCAGCAGCTTGGACTCTTCCTACGAGCAGTACTTC